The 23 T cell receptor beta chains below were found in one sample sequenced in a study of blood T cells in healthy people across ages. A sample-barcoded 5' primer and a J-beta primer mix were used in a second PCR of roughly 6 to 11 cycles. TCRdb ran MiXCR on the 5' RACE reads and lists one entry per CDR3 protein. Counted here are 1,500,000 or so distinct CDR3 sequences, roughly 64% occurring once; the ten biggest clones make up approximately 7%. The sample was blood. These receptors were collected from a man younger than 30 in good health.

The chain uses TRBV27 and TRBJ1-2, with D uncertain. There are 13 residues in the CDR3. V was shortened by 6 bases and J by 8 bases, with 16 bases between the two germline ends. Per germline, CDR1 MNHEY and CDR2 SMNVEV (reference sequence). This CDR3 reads CASSSGSLRGYTF. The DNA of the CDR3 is TGTGCCAGCAGCTCAGGATCCCTAAGAGGCTACACCTTC.

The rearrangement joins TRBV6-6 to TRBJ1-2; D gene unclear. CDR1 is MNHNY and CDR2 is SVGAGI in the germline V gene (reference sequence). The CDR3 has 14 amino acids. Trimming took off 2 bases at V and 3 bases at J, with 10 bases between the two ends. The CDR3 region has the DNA TGTGCCAGCAGTTACCCGCTGGGCTACTATGGCTACACCTTC. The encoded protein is CASSYPLGYYGYTF.

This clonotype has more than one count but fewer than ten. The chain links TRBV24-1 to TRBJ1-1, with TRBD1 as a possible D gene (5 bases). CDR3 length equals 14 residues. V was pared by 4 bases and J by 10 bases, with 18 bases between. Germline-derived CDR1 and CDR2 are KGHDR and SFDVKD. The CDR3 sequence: CATSDPTVGGAAFF. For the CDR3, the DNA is TGTGCCACCAGTGACCCGACGGTTGGGGGAGCAGCTTTCTTT.

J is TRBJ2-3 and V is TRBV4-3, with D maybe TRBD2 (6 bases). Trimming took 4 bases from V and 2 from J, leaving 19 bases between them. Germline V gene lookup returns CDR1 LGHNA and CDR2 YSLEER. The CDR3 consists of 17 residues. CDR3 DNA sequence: TGCGCCAGCAGCCTGACTTACCTCGCGGGGCTCACAGATACGCAGTATTTT. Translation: CASSLTYLAGLTDTQYF.

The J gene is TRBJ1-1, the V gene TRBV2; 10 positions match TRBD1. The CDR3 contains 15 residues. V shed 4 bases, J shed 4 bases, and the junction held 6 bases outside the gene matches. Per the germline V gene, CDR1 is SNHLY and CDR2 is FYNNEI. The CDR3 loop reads CASSVSWTGGTEAFF. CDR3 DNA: TGTGCCAGCAGTGTAAGCTGGACAGGGGGCACTGAAGCTTTCTTT.

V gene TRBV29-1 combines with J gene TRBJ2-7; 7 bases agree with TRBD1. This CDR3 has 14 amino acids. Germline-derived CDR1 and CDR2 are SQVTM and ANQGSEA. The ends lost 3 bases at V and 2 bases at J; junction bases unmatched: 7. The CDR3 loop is CSVESGTETYEQYF. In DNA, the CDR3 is TGCAGCGTTGAGTCCGGGACAGAGACCTACGAGCAGTACTTC.

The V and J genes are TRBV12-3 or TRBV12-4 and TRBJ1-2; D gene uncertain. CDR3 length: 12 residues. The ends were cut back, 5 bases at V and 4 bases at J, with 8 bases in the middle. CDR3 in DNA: TGTGCCAGCAGTGACGGGCCCTATGGCTACACCTTC. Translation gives CASSDGPYGYTF.

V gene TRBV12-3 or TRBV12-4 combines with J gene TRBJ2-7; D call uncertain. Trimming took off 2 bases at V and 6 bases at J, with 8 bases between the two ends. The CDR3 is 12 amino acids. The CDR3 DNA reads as TGTGCCAGCAGTTTACCCTCGCGCGAGCAGTACTTC. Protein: CASSLPSREQYF.

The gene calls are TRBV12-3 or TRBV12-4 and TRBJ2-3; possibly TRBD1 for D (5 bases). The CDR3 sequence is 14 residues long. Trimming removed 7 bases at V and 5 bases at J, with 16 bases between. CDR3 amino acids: CASKFQGMLDTQYF. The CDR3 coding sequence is TGTGCCAGCAAATTCCAGGGAATGTTAGATACGCAGTATTTT.

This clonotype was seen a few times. This CDR3 is CSVIPTGTDTQYF. CDR3 in DNA: TGCAGCGTCATTCCGACTGGAACAGATACGCAGTATTTT. The chain links TRBV29-1 to TRBJ2-3; D is undetermined. From germline, CDR1 is SQVTM and CDR2 ANQGSEA. Trimming took 6 bases from V and 3 from J, leaving 13 bases between them. This CDR3 is built from 13 residues.

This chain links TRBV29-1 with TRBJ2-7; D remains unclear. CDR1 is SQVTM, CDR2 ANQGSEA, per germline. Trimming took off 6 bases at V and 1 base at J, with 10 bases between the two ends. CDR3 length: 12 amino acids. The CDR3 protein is CSVEFGSYEQYF. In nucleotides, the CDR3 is TGCAGCGTCGAGTTTGGGTCCTACGAGCAGTACTTC.

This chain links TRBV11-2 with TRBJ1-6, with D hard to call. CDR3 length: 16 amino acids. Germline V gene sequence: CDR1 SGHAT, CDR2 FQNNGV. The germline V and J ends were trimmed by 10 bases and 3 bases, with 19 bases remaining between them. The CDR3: CANSLRSNHYNSPLHF. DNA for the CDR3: TGTGCCAACAGTCTGAGGAGCAACCACTATAATTCACCCCTCCACTTT.

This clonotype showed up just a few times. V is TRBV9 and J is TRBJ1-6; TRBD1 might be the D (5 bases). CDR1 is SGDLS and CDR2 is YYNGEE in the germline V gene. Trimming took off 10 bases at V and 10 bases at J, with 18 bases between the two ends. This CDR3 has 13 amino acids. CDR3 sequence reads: CAPKQGNWSPLHF. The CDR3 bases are TGTGCCCCTAAGCAGGGCAATTGGTCACCCCTCCACTTT.

In nucleotides, the CDR3 is TGCAGTGCTAGGTCCAGCTCAGATACGCAGTATTTT. It encodes CSARSSSDTQYF. V and J are TRBV20-1 and TRBJ2-3; D is uncertain. This CDR3 region has 12 residues. The germline CDR1 and CDR2 sequences are DFQATT and SNEGSKA (reference sequence). Trimming cost V 3 bases and J 4 bases, with 8 bases left between them.

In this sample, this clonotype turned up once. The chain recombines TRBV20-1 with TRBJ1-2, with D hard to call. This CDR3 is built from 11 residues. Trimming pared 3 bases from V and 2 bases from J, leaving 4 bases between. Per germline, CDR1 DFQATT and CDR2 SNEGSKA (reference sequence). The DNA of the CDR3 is TGCAGTGCTAGTGTCAACTATGGCTACACCTTC. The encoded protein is CSASVNYGYTF.

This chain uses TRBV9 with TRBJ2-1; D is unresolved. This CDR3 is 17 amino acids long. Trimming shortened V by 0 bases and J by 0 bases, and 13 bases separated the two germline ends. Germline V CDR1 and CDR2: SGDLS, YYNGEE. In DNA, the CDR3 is TGTGCCAGCAGCGTAGTGGGCGGCCTGATCTCCTACAATGAGCAGTTCTTC. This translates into CASSVVGGLISYNEQFF.

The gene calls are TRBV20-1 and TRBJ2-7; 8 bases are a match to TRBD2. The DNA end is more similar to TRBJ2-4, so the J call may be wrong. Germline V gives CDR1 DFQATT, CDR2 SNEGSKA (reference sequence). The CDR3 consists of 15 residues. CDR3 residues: CSAHTSGGGPDIQYF. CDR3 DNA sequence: TGCAGTGCCCATACTAGCGGAGGGGGTCCGGACATTCAGTACTTC.

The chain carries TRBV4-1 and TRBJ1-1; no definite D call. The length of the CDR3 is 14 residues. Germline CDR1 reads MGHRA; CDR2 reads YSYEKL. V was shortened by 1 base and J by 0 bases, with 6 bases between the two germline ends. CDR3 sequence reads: CASSQGSLNTEAFF. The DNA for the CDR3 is TGCGCCAGCAGCCAAGGGTCTTTGAACACTGAAGCTTTCTTT.

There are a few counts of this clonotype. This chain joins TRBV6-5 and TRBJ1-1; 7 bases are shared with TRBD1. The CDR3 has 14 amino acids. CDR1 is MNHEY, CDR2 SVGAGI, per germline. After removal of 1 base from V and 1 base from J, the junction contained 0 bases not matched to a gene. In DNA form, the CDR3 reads TGTGCCAGCAGTTACTGGACAGGGAACACTGAAGCTTTCTTT. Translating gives CASSYWTGNTEAFF.

The CDR3 DNA is TGTGCCAGCTCACCAGGACAGGGGGCGGGTGAGCAGTACTTC. As protein: CASSPGQGAGEQYF. This rearrangement joins TRBV18 to TRBJ2-5, with TRBD1 matching over 11 bases. Germline V gene sequence: CDR1 KGHSH, CDR2 LQKENI. The CDR3 totals 14 residues. The V gene end was trimmed by 2 bases and the J gene end by 11 bases; junction bases not matched to a gene: 7.

CDR3 amino acids: CASSQGARANYGYTF. CDR3 nucleotide sequence: TGCGCCAGCAGCCAAGGGGCCCGGGCTAACTATGGCTACACCTTC. The V call is TRBV4-1, the J call TRBJ1-2; no firm D call. Germline V gene sequence: CDR1 MGHRA, CDR2 YSYEKL. The CDR3 totals 15 residues. Trimming took 1 base from V and 0 from J, leaving 9 bases between them.

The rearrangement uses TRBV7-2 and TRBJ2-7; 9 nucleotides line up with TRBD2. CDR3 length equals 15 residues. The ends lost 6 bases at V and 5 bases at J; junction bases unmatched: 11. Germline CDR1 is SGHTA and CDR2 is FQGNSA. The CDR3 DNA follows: TGTGCCAGCAGGACACGGGCGGGGGGGTCCGACGAGCAGTACTTC. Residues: CASRTRAGGSDEQYF.

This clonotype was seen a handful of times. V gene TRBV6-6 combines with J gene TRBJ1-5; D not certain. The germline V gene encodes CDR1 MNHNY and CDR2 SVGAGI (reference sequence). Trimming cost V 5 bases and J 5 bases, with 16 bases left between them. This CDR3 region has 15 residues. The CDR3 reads CASSPAWGVDQPQHF. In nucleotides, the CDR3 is TGTGCCAGCAGTCCTGCTTGGGGTGTTGATCAGCCCCAGCATTTT.